Below are 22 T cell receptor beta chains sequenced from a single sample in a study of T cells after yellow fever vaccination. A single record per CDR3 protein comes from TCRdb applying MiXCR to the 5' RACE reads. The sample holds about 220,000 distinct CDR3 sequences, approximately 3% seen once. Sequences were derived from CD4+ T cells sorted from PBMCs, sampled 10 days after the yellow fever booster vaccination. These receptors were collected from a man aged 18 to 30 who received the YFV17D yellow fever vaccine.

V is TRBV3-1 and J is TRBJ1-1; unclear D gene. The V and J ends lost 3 bases and 7 bases respectively, with 6 bases between them. CDR3 length: 11 amino acids. CDR1 is LGHDT and CDR2 is YNNKEL in the germline V gene (reference sequence). In DNA, the CDR3 is TGTGCCAGCAGCCACGCCTTTGAAGCTTTCTTT. This sequence encodes CASSHAFEAFF.

In this sample, this clonotype turned up many times. J is TRBJ1-6 and V is TRBV4-1; D unresolved. The CDR3 runs 16 residues. Germline V gene lookup returns CDR1 MGHRA and CDR2 YSYEKL. Trimming removed 4 bases at V and 1 base at J, with 11 bases between. The CDR3 loop is CASSPRETSYNSPLHF. As DNA, the CDR3 is TGCGCCAGCAGCCCGCGGGAGACTTCCTATAATTCACCCCTCCACTTT.

This clonotype was found a few times. V gene TRBV5-1 combines with J gene TRBJ2-7; D is unresolved. Germline CDR1 is SGHRS and CDR2 is YFSETQ. This CDR3 has 11 residues. V lost 4 bases and J 6 bases, leaving 8 bases between the germline ends. The CDR3 DNA follows: TGCGCCAGCAGCACCGAGTTCGAGCAGTACTTC. Its protein product is CASSTEFEQYF.

The chain links TRBV7-2 to TRBJ2-7; D ambiguous. The germline gives CDR1 SGHTA, CDR2 FQGNSA. The CDR3 consists of 13 residues. The ends were cut back, 1 base at V and 0 bases at J, with 4 bases in the middle. The CDR3, as DNA: TGTGCCAGCAGCTTAGACATCTCCTACGAGCAGTACTTC. Translation: CASSLDISYEQYF.

The chain is built from TRBV5-1 and TRBJ1-2, with TRBD1 as a possible D gene (5 bases). V lost 0 bases and J 3 bases, leaving 12 bases between the germline ends. This CDR3 is built from 15 residues. Looked up from germline, CDR1 is SGHRS and CDR2 is YFSETQ. The CDR3 DNA follows: TGCGCCAGCAGCTTGGGGGGGACGGATGACTATGGCTACACCTTC. Amino acids: CASSLGGTDDYGYTF. The whole variable domain, remainder taken from reference TRBV5-1 and TRBJ1-2, is KAGVTQTPRYLIKTRGQQVTLSCSPISGHRSVSWYQQTPGQGLQFLFEYFSETQRNKGNFPGRFSGRQFSNSRSEMNVSTLELGDSALYLCASSLGGTDDYGYTFGSGTRLTVV.

J is TRBJ2-3 and V is TRBV7-2; TRBD1 matches 7 bases. V lost 5 bases, J lost 2 bases, and 10 bases stayed unmatched. The CDR3 spans 16 residues. The V gene's germline CDR1 is SGHTA and CDR2 FQGNSA. CDR3 residues: CASSVFARGNTDTQYF. DNA of the CDR3: TGTGCCAGCAGCGTCTTCGCCAGGGGGAACACAGATACGCAGTATTTT.

This clonotype was observed many times. The chain joins TRBV20-1 to TRBJ1-3; D remains unclear. The CDR3 spans 13 residues. From germline, CDR1 is DFQATT and CDR2 SNEGSKA (reference sequence). Trimming took 3 bases from V and 0 from J, leaving 6 bases between them. The CDR3: CSARRDSGNTIYF. As DNA, the CDR3 is TGCAGTGCTAGGAGGGACTCTGGAAACACCATATATTTT.

This clonotype was counted only a few times. The chain couples TRBV20-1 to TRBJ2-5; 10 bases line up with TRBD2. Trimming at V came to 6 bases and at J to 0 bases, leaving 7 bases not matched to a gene. Germline V gene data show CDR1 as DFQATT and CDR2 as SNEGSKA (reference sequence). CDR3 length equals 15 residues. In nucleotides, the CDR3 is TGCAGTGCCGTCCCTAGCGGGGGTTACCAAGAGACCCAGTACTTC. This encodes CSAVPSGGYQETQYF.

This clonotype was detected a few times. The rearrangement links TRBV12-3 or TRBV12-4 to TRBJ2-5; D may match TRBD1 or TRBD2 (5 bases each). Trimming cost V 5 bases and J 4 bases, with 14 bases left between them. The CDR3 totals 14 residues. The CDR3 region is CASSTHGARETQYF. In DNA, the CDR3 is TGTGCCAGCAGTACACACGGGGCGCGAGAGACCCAGTACTTC.

CDR3 loop: CSVEDVPGDGYTF. The CDR3 DNA sequence: TGCAGCGTTGAAGACGTCCCAGGGGATGGCTACACCTTC. This sequence joins TRBV29-1 and TRBJ1-2; weak D call: TRBD1 (6 bases). The V gene's germline CDR1 is SQVTM and CDR2 ANQGSEA. This CDR3 spans 13 amino acids. V was pared by 0 bases and J by 6 bases, with 11 bases between.

At least ten counts were recorded for this clonotype. V and J are TRBV7-8 and TRBJ2-7, with 7 bases lining up with TRBD2. The CDR3 loop spans 15 amino acids. CDR1 and CDR2 (germline): SGHVS, FQNEAQ. V was pared by 5 bases and J by 2 bases, with 9 bases of the junction left unmatched. CDR3 nucleotides: TGTGCCAGCAGCCGCCGAGTAGCGGGTCCCTACGAGCAGTACTTC. It codes for CASSRRVAGPYEQYF.

This chain joins TRBV20-1 and TRBJ2-2; D ambiguous. Germline loops: CDR1 DFQATT, CDR2 SNEGSKA (reference sequence). The CDR3 consists of 13 residues. The DNA of the CDR3 is TGCGCGCGCACGGTCAAAAACACCGGGGAGCTGTTTTTT. This sequence encodes CARTVKNTGELFF.

This clonotype was recorded at least ten times. This chain links TRBV7-3 with TRBJ2-3, with TRBD2 matching 7 bases. Germline values: CDR1 SGHTA, CDR2 FQGTGA. J was trimmed by 2 bases and V by 7 bases; bases with no gene match: 12. The length of the CDR3 is 16 residues. The CDR3 bases are TGTGCCAGCAAAGAGAGCGGGGCTCAGCACACAGATACGCAGTATTTT. It codes for CASKESGAQHTDTQYF.

This clonotype was observed a handful of times. The chain has TRBV2 and TRBJ2-3; D may match TRBD1 or TRBD2 (5 bases each). CDR3 length: 15 residues. Trimming shortened V by 3 bases and J by 9 bases, and 19 bases separated the two germline ends. CDR1 is SNHLY and CDR2 is FYNNEI in the germline V gene. This CDR3 is CASSDDSRGWDTQYF. The CDR3 DNA sequence: TGTGCCAGCAGTGACGATAGCCGGGGATGGGACACGCAGTATTTT.

This clonotype was found many times. The chain combines TRBV5-6 with TRBJ1-2, with 7 bases lining up with TRBD1. V shed 1 base, J shed 4 bases, and the junction held 4 bases outside the gene matches. The germline gives CDR1 SGHDT, CDR2 YYEEEE. CDR3 length: 14 residues. CDR3 amino acids: CASSLKGQTYGYTF. DNA of the CDR3: TGTGCCAGCAGCTTGAAGGGACAGACCTATGGCTACACCTTC.

V usage is TRBV5-1 and J usage is TRBJ2-1; D may be TRBD2 (7 bases). V was clipped by 4 bases and J by 10 bases, with 21 bases between them. CDR1 SGHRS and CDR2 YFSETQ come from the germline V gene. The CDR3 consists of 15 residues. The CDR3 DNA reads TGCGCCAGCAGCCAACCTAGCTGGGGGGGGGCGGAGCAGTTCTTC. Protein product: CASSQPSWGGAEQFF.

At least ten counts were recorded for this clonotype. J is TRBJ2-5 and V is TRBV5-1, with D possibly being TRBD2 (6 bases). V lost 4 bases, J lost 3 bases, and 10 bases lay in between. CDR1 is SGHRS and CDR2 is YFSETQ in the germline V gene. This CDR3 region has 13 residues. CDR3 nucleotide sequence: TGCGCCAGCAGCATAGCGGCGGAAGAGACCCAGTACTTC. Translating it yields CASSIAAEETQYF.

Many counts were recorded for this clonotype. The chain is built from TRBV20-1 and TRBJ2-3; 11 nucleotides agree with TRBD2. V trimming: 3 bases; J trimming: 5 bases; junction bases outside the gene matches: 7. Germline CDR1 DFQATT, CDR2 SNEGSKA (reference sequence). The CDR3 consists of 15 residues. In DNA, the CDR3 is TGCAGTGCTAGTCATAGCGGGGGGGCAAAAGATACGCAGTATTTT. Its protein product is CSASHSGGAKDTQYF.

The rearrangement uses TRBV10-3 and TRBJ1-1; no clear D. This CDR3 comprises 13 residues. Per the germline V gene, CDR1 is ENHRY and CDR2 is SYGVKD. V lost 4 bases, J lost 6 bases, and 12 bases lay in between. The CDR3 region has the DNA TGTGCCATCAGTGGTGAGGGTTACGCTGAAGCTTTCTTT. This sequence encodes CAISGEGYAEAFF.

A few counts support this clonotype. The V gene is TRBV7-2, the J gene TRBJ1-6; D is possibly TRBD1 (5 bases). The CDR3 has 20 residues. V gave up 2 bases and J gave up 0 bases, with 20 bases separating them. CDR1 and CDR2 from the germline V gene are SGHTA and FQGNSA. CDR3 nucleotide sequence: TGTGCCAGCAGCTTACATGGAGGGGCCAGAATGAGCTCCTATAATTCACCCCTCCACTTT. Its protein is CASSLHGGARMSSYNSPLHF.

The gene calls are TRBV7-2 and TRBJ1-1; D may be TRBD1 (5 bases). The V gene lost 8 bases and the J gene lost 7 bases, with 17 bases spanning the gap. Germline CDR1 is SGHTA and CDR2 is FQGNSA. This CDR3 has 13 amino acids. The CDR3 is CASGFRGSNEAFF. DNA of the CDR3: TGTGCCAGCGGGTTCCGGGGGAGTAATGAAGCTTTCTTT.

At least ten counts were recorded for this clonotype. J is TRBJ1-6 and V is TRBV25-1; D call uncertain. With 7 bases removed from V and 10 bases from J, the gap between germline ends came to 14 bases. Germline V gene sequence: CDR1 MGHDK, CDR2 SYGVNS. The CDR3 sequence is 13 residues long. The CDR3 bases are TGTGCCAGCACCGAATCGGTCAGGTCACCCCTCCACTTT. As protein: CASTESVRSPLHF.